Included here is one T cell receptor (beta chain) sequence, with context. Its cognate antigen is unknown. It was 5'RACE with constant-segment primers that produced the TCR alpha and TCR beta cDNA libraries, which carried sample barcodes and UMIs. MiXCR, applied by TCRdb to the 5' RACE reads, yields one record per CDR3 protein. The table lists roughly 250,000 distinct CDR3 sequences, around 17% of them singletons. This entry is derived from a study of T-cell memory formation after mild COVID-19. Study-wide results and caveats: Certain responding clones were present in pre-infection memory, suggesting participation of cross-reactive memory. Shrinking CD4+ clones resided mostly in CM and EM, and CD8+ ones in EMRA. Later expanders leaned toward CD4+, whereas clones contracting from day 15 to 85 were balanced CD4/CD8.

The V gene lost 4 bases and the J gene lost 7 bases, with 15 bases spanning the gap. The CDR3 is made up of 15 amino acids. Germline loops: CDR1 SGHRS, CDR2 YFSETQ. The V gene is TRBV5-1, the J gene TRBJ1-6; TRBD1 might be the D (6 bases). Input material: PBMCs or a T cell subset sorted from them (not recorded which). This TCR came from a man younger than 35 who had mild COVID-19 (a few samples of this study predate the infection). Cell type and time point are not known. In DNA, the CDR3 is TGCGCCAGCAGCCCCGGCGACGGACAGAATTCACCCCTCCACTTT. Amino acids: CASSPGDGQNSPLHF.